The rows below give T cell receptor beta chains drawn from one sample of a study of graft-versus-host responses after intestinal transplantation. Libraries were prepared by immunoSEQ multiplex PCR; TCRdb keeps only in-frame clonotypes and omits some of them. The sample yields approximately 89,000 clones, approximately 92% seen once. No antigen has been assigned to these receptors. The sequenced sample was unstimulated CD8+ T cells sorted from spleen or lymph node cells, obtained before transplant. The receptor set was obtained from a human donor who was the organ donor for an intestinal transplant. Both conserved end residues are part of each CDR3. The D gene is left open where the match is weak. The size of a clone is reported for some rows only, either as once, few or many, or as a class for expanded clones.

TRBD1,TRBJ1-1,-,TRBV2,CASSDSGTGSEAFF,TGTGCCAGCAGCGACTCCGGGACAGGGTCAGAAGCTTTCTTT
TRBD1,TRBJ1-2,-,TRBV2,CASSEAGQSGYTF,TGTGCCAGCAGTGAAGCGGGACAGTCGGGCTACACCTTC
-,TRBJ2-7,-,TRBV5-6,CASSLGRGGGEQYF,TGTGCCAGCAGCTTGGGCCGAGGGGGGGGCGAGCAGTACTTC
-,TRBJ2-7,-,TRBV5-4,CASSLVSGNEQYF,TGTGCCAGCAGCTTGGTTTCGGGGAACGAGCAGTACTTC
-,TRBJ2-1,-,TRBV5-1,CASSPLLSSYNEQFF,TGCGCCAGCAGCCCACTACTGAGCTCCTACAATGAGCAGTTCTTC
-,TRBJ1-1,-,TRBV5-1,CASSSDRLMNTEAFF,TGCGCCAGCAGCTCCGACAGACTTATGAACACTGAAGCTTTCTTT
-,TRBJ2-1,few,TRBV29-1,CSVVGLGVNEQFF,TGCAGCGTTGTGGGTCTAGGAGTAAATGAGCAGTTCTTC
TRBD1,TRBJ2-7,-,TRBV5-5,CASSPGQGPYEQYF,TGTGCCAGCAGCCCCGGACAGGGCCCCTACGAGCAGTACTTC
-,TRBJ2-7,few,TRBV5-1,CASSPQGGAPYEQYF,TGCGCCAGCAGCCCCCAGGGGGGAGCCCCCTACGAGCAGTACTTC
-,TRBJ2-5,-,TRBV23-1,CASSSGTHQYF,TGCGCCAGCAGTTCCGGGACACACCAGTACTTC
TRBD2,TRBJ2-7,-,TRBV7-9,CASSLVVATSETYEQYF,TGTGCCAGCAGCTTAGTTGTCGCGACTAGCGAGACCTACGAGCAGTACTTC
TRBD2,TRBJ2-2,-,TRBV6-5,CASSYLGGDTGELFF,TGTGCCAGCAGTTACCTCGGGGGGGACACCGGGGAGCTGTTTTTT
-,TRBJ2-5,-,TRBV6-5,CASISQGGVQETQYF,TGTGCCAGCATTAGCCAAGGGGGGGTCCAAGAGACCCAGTACTTC
TRBD2,TRBJ2-5,-,TRBV5-6,CASTAGGGWETQYF,TGTGCCAGCACTGCGGGGGGGGGATGGGAGACCCAGTACTTC
-,TRBJ1-2,-,TRBV5-4,CASSLFWQRVKGYTF,TGTGCCAGCAGCTTGTTTTGGCAGCGGGTAAAGGGCTACACCTTC
TRBD1,TRBJ2-7,-,TRBV19,CASSGDSHEQYF,TGTGCCAGTAGCGGGGACAGCCACGAGCAGTACTTC
TRBD2,TRBJ2-3,-,TRBV9,CASSDIAGGALTDTQYF,TGTGCCAGCAGCGACATAGCGGGAGGTGCTTTGACAGATACGCAGTATTTT
-,TRBJ2-5,-,TRBV28,CASSSLVFFETQYF,TGTGCCAGCAGTTCACTAGTTTTCTTCGAGACCCAGTACTTC
TRBD1,TRBJ1-1,-,TRBV5-1,CASSLHGTDEAFF,TGCGCCAGCAGCTTGCACGGGACAGACGAAGCTTTCTTT
-,TRBJ2-1,-,TRBV19,CASSRQGAYNEQFF,TGTGCCAGTAGCAGGCAGGGCGCCTACAATGAGCAGTTCTTC
-,TRBJ2-1,-,TRBV11-3,CASSLRKSGSASYNEQFF,TGTGCCAGCAGCTTACGCAAGAGTGGTAGCGCCAGCTACAATGAGCAGTTCTTC
-,TRBJ2-7,-,TRBV28,CASKPHVGYEQYF,TGTGCCAGCAAGCCCCACGTCGGGTACGAGCAGTACTTC
-,TRBJ2-5,-,TRBV13,CASSLDRETQYF,TGTGCCAGCAGCTTAGACAGAGAGACCCAGTACTTC
TRBD2,TRBJ2-1,-,TRBV5-6,CASSCPRGGEQFF,TGTGCCAGCAGCTGCCCTCGGGGGGGTGAGCAGTTCTTC
-,TRBJ2-7,-,TRBV27,CASSLTYEQYF,TGTGCCAGCAGCCTCACTTACGAGCAGTACTTC
TRBD2,TRBJ2-3,-,TRBV13,CASTLGSGLTDTQYF,TGTGCCAGCACCTTGGGTAGCGGGTTGACAGATACGCAGTATTTT
TRBD2,TRBJ2-3,-,TRBV6-4,CASSDSSSGGPISTDTQYF,TGTGCCAGCAGTGACTCGTCTAGCGGGGGGCCTATTAGCACAGATACGCAGTATTTT
-,TRBJ2-7,-,TRBV14,CASSQTVAYEQYF,TGTGCCAGCAGCCAGACAGTAGCCTACGAGCAGTACTTC
TRBD2,TRBJ2-3,-,TRBV27,CASSTVRGRGWDTQYF,TGTGCCAGCAGTACGGTGCGCGGGAGGGGTTGGGATACGCAGTATTTT
-,TRBJ2-3,-,TRBV7-9,CASTPRGISTDTQYF,TGTGCCAGCACCCCCCGGGGGATTAGCACAGATACGCAGTATTTT
-,TRBJ2-5,-,TRBV28,CASSDADNQETQYF,TGTGCCAGCAGCGATGCGGATAACCAAGAGACCCAGTACTTC
-,TRBJ2-7,-,TRBV4-3,CASSQGSSGYEQYF,TGCGCCAGCAGCCAAGGGAGTAGCGGCTACGAGCAGTACTTC
TRBD1,TRBJ1-2,-,TRBV9,CASSAYGTGDGYTF,TGTGCCAGCAGCGCCTACGGGACAGGGGATGGCTACACCTTC
TRBD2,TRBJ2-7,-,TRBV29-1,CSVRTSVGYEQYF,TGCAGCGTTCGGACTAGCGTTGGCTACGAGCAGTACTTC
-,TRBJ2-7,once,TRBV20-1,CSAKQDEQYF,TGCAGTGCCAAACAGGACGAGCAGTACTTC
TRBD1,TRBJ1-1,-,TRBV5-8,CASSSTGGTEAFF,TGTGCCAGCAGCTCGACAGGGGGCACTGAAGCTTTCTTT
TRBD2,TRBJ2-1,-,TRBV7-3,CASSPRGAGGSNEQFF,TGTGCCAGCAGCCCTCGGGGAGCGGGGGGAAGCAATGAGCAGTTCTTC
-,TRBJ2-3,-,TRBV15,CATSRESGSTDTQYF,TGTGCCACCAGCAGAGAAAGCGGGAGCACAGATACGCAGTATTTT
-,TRBJ1-3,-,TRBV7-9,CASSLDSLNPSSGNTIYF,TGTGCCAGCAGCTTAGACAGCTTGAACCCGAGCTCTGGAAACACCATATATTTT
TRBD2,TRBJ2-3,-,TRBV4-2,CASSPPGGAGDTQYF,TGTGCCAGCAGCCCTCCCGGGGGGGCAGGGGATACGCAGTATTTT
TRBD1,TRBJ1-2,-,TRBV6-1,CASSEMGTGAYGYTF,TGTGCCAGCAGTGAAATGGGGACAGGGGCCTATGGCTACACCTTC
TRBD1,TRBJ1-1,-,TRBV15,CATSLGTLGGQGAEAFF,TGTGCCACCAGTCTAGGAACCCTAGGAGGACAGGGCGCTGAAGCTTTCTTT
-,TRBJ2-2,-,TRBV9,CASSDWNTGELFF,TGTGCCAGCAGCGACTGGAACACCGGGGAGCTGTTTTTT
-,TRBJ1-5,-,TRBV19,CASSIAPAGGGQPQHF,TGTGCCAGTAGTATTGCCCCGGCCGGGGGAGGCCAGCCCCAGCATTTT
TRBD1,TRBJ2-7,-,TRBV11-1,CASSPVAGTAPLEQYF,TGTGCCAGCAGCCCGGTTGCCGGGACAGCTCCTCTCGAGCAGTACTTC
-,TRBJ2-7,-,TRBV10-3,CAISSVGLFSYEQYF,TGTGCCATCAGTTCCGTCGGACTGTTCTCCTACGAGCAGTACTTC
TRBD1,TRBJ2-3,-,TRBV7-9,CASSSTRTGMGFADTQYF,TGTGCCAGCAGCTCGACGAGGACAGGGATGGGGTTTGCAGATACGCAGTATTTT
-,TRBJ2-1,-,TRBV4-1,CASSRPRVPYNEQFF,TGCGCCAGCAGCCGACCGAGGGTACCCTACAATGAGCAGTTCTTC
TRBD1,TRBJ1-1,-,TRBV27,CASSLWGQEAFF,TGTGCCAGCAGTCTTTGGGGACAGGAAGCTTTCTTT
TRBD2,TRBJ2-7,-,TRBV27,CASSEIFYSTSGVIYEQYF,TGTGCCAGCAGTGAAATCTTTTATTCGACTAGCGGAGTTATCTACGAGCAGTACTTC
TRBD2,TRBJ2-3,once,TRBV28,CASSLEASGTHTDTQYF,TGTGCCAGCAGTCTCGAGGCTAGCGGGACCCACACAGATACGCAGTATTTT
-,TRBJ2-1,once,TRBV30,CASAGGAQSYNEQFF,TGTGCCTCCGCCGGCGGGGCCCAATCCTACAATGAGCAGTTCTTC
-,TRBJ2-7,-,TRBV4-1,CASSQDLHGYEQYF,TGCGCCAGCAGCCAAGATCTCCACGGCTACGAGCAGTACTTC
-,TRBJ2-3,-,TRBV27,CASLHWGANTQYF,TGTGCTTCCTTGCACTGGGGCGCAAATACGCAGTATTTT
TRBD1,TRBJ2-7,-,TRBV7-8,CASSFPGQPIYEQYF,TGTGCCAGCAGCTTCCCGGGACAGCCTATCTACGAGCAGTACTTC
-,TRBJ2-2,-,TRBV27,CASSWEEGNTGELFF,TGTGCCAGCAGTTGGGAGGAGGGGAACACCGGGGAGCTGTTTTTT
-,TRBJ1-5,few,TRBV5-8,CASSLVDSFYQPQHF,TGTGCCAGCAGCTTGGTCGACAGCTTCTATCAGCCCCAGCATTTT
-,TRBJ1-3,-,TRBV11-2,CASSLPGFGNTIYF,TGTGCCAGCAGCTTACCGGGATTTGGAAACACCATATATTTT
TRBD1,TRBJ2-3,-,TRBV28,CASSFWGWDRERNTQYF,TGTGCCAGCAGTTTTTGGGGGTGGGACAGGGAGAGAAATACGCAGTATTTT